This entry features one T cell receptor (beta chain) sequence. The antigen is unknown. The source of the sample is a study of T-cell reconstitution after alpha-beta-depleted transplantation in children. Study outcomes and limitations: Recipient T cells and thymic progenitors that survived gave rise to the high TCRbeta diversity observed at day 60 in some patients. Where alpha-beta T cells came from about two months after transplant was reportedly several hundred expanded graft clones. T-cell counts and diversity at one year following transplant were attributed mainly to newly produced T cells.

Preparing the TCRbeta library involved the use of unique molecular identifiers. MiXCR, run by TCRdb on the PCR reads, gives a single entry per CDR3 protein. The sample lists about 980,000 distinct CDR3 sequences; 25% to 35% were seen once. CDR3 length: 15 residues. V dropped 1 base and J dropped 2; count of bases not matched to a gene: 3. Germline V gene lookup returns CDR1 SQVTM and CDR2 ANQGSEA. The rearrangement joins TRBV29-1 to TRBJ2-1; TRBD2 matches 9 bases. The starting material was PBMCs, mostly from graft donor cells, obtained 360 days after TCRalphabeta/CD19-depleted stem cell transplant. This receptor was taken from a boy younger than two who had a stem cell transplant for SCID, so the T cells may come from the graft donor. CDR3: CSVEGSSGAYNEQFF. The CDR3 DNA is TGCAGCGTTGAAGGGTCTAGCGGGGCCTACAATGAGCAGTTCTTC.